The rows below give T cell receptor beta chains drawn from one sample of a study of blood T cell repertoires in COVID-19. Generated by immunoSEQ multiplex PCR, the TCRdb table keeps only in-frame clones and is missing some. The table lists roughly 190,000 clones, approximately 80% of them singletons. Sequencing was done on a sample of peripheral blood. These receptors all come from a human donor in a cohort sampled during active COVID-19. CDR3s include the opening cysteine and the closing phenylalanine or tryptophan. Fields, in order: J gene, clone size, D gene, V gene, CDR3 protein, CDR3 DNA. A D gene is named only where the DNA matches it firmly. The size field is filled for only some rows; it gives once, few, many or a size class.

>TRBJ1-4|few|TRBD1|TRBV5-1
CASSRTGTVTTNEKLFF
TGCGCCAGCAGCCGTACCGGGACAGTTACAACTAATGAAAAACTGTTTTTT
>TRBJ1-5|-|-|TRBV6-1
CASSEGRAGQPQHF
TGTGCCAGCAGTGAAGGGAGGGCTGGACAGCCCCAGCATTTT
>TRBJ1-1|-|-|TRBV11-2
CASSLGHMNTEAFF
TGTGCCAGCAGCTTAGGACACATGAACACTGAAGCTTTCTTT
>TRBJ2-5|once|-|TRBV5-1
CASSPGTNQETQYF
TGCGCCAGCAGCCCCGGGACAAACCAAGAGACCCAGTACTTC
>TRBJ1-3|once|-|TRBV2
CASSGQPGNTIYF
TGTGCCAGCAGTGGACAGCCGGGAAACACCATATATTTT
>TRBJ1-5|-|-|TRBV5-1
CASSLSGNQPQHF
TGCGCCAGCAGCTTGTCCGGGAACCAGCCCCAGCATTTT
>TRBJ2-1|once|TRBD2|TRBV5-6
CASSFRGRGGNEQFF
TGTGCCAGCAGCTTCCGTGGGAGGGGCGGCAATGAGCAGTTCTTC
>TRBJ2-6|-|TRBD2|TRBV11-2
CASSLAGGSGANVLTF
TGTGCCAGCAGCTTGGCGGGGGGCTCTGGGGCCAACGTCCTGACTTTC
>TRBJ1-1|-|TRBD1|TRBV2
CASTEGQGTEAFF
TGTGCCAGCACGGAGGGACAGGGGACTGAAGCTTTCTTT
>TRBJ1-5|-|-|TRBV7-2
CASSIRGDNQPQHF
TGTGCCAGCAGTATAAGGGGTGACAATCAGCCCCAGCATTTT
>TRBJ2-7|once|-|TRBV5-4
CASSLISDYEQYF
TGTGCCAGCAGCCTCATTAGCGACTACGAGCAGTACTTC
>TRBJ2-2|-|TRBD1|TRBV7-2
CASRKDRGSTGELFF
TGTGCCAGCAGGAAGGACAGGGGCTCGACCGGGGAGCTGTTTTTT
>TRBJ1-4|-|-|TRBV5-6
CASSFRAGNEKLFF
TGTGCCAGCAGCTTCAGGGCAGGGAATGAAAAACTGTTTTTT
>TRBJ1-5|-|-|TRBV6-2/TRBV6-3
CASSYAGGYSNQPQHF
TGTGCCAGCAGTTACGCGGGGGGCTATAGCAATCAGCCCCAGCATTTT
>TRBJ2-2|-|-|TRBV9
CASSVDHGELFF
TGTGCCAGCAGCGTAGATCACGGGGAGCTGTTTTTT
>TRBJ2-7|-|TRBD2|TRBV6-5
CASRSTLAGVFEQYF
TGTGCCAGCAGATCCACTCTAGCGGGAGTATTCGAGCAGTACTTC
>TRBJ1-2|-|-|TRBV10-3
CAISDTGNYGYTF
TGTGCCATCAGTGATACAGGGAACTATGGCTACACCTTC
>TRBJ1-2|-|TRBD1|TRBV5-1
CASSADRGVDGYTF
TGCGCCAGCAGCGCGGACAGGGGAGTTGATGGCTACACCTTC
>TRBJ2-7|-|-|TRBV6-5
CASTSGATYEQYF
TGTGCCAGCACGAGTGGGGCGACCTACGAGCAGTACTTC
>TRBJ2-5|-|-|TRBV7-8
CASSSGLKETQYF
TGTGCCAGCAGCTCAGGACTAAAAGAGACCCAGTACTTC
>TRBJ2-1|-|TRBD2|TRBV10-3
CAISFSGTSGRAYEQFF
TGTGCCATCAGTTTCTCCGGGACTAGCGGGAGGGCCTATGAGCAGTTCTTC
>TRBJ1-6|-|TRBD1|TRBV19
CASSDRGGNSPLHF
TGTGCCAGTAGCGACAGGGGTGGTAATTCACCCCTCCACTTT
>TRBJ1-2|few|-|TRBV5-6
CASSFQSQGGYGYTF
TGTGCCAGCAGCTTTCAAAGTCAGGGCGGCTATGGCTACACCTTC
>TRBJ2-1|-|-|TRBV7-2
CASSRGEPGQFF
TGTGCCAGCAGCCGCGGGGAACCGGGGCAGTTCTTC
>TRBJ1-2|-|-|TRBV2
CASTEDSVHGYTF
TGTGCCAGCACCGAGGACAGCGTTCATGGCTACACCTTC
>TRBJ2-1|-|TRBD1|TRBV29-1
CSGNRGRGNEQFF
TGCAGCGGTAACAGGGGCAGGGGCAATGAGCAGTTCTTC
>TRBJ2-2|-|TRBD1|TRBV10-1
CASSDWTGGADPGELFF
TGCGCCAGCAGTGATTGGACAGGGGGCGCGGACCCCGGGGAGCTGTTTTTT
>TRBJ2-5|once|-|TRBV4-1
CASSQGETGKETQYF
TGCGCCAGCAGCCAAGGGGAAACAGGGAAAGAGACCCAGTACTTC
>TRBJ2-3|-|TRBD2|TRBV7-3
CASSLSRGADTQYF
TGTGCCAGCAGCTTATCCCGGGGGGCAGATACGCAGTATTTT
>TRBJ1-2|once|TRBD1|TRBV5-1
CASSTGQGEWGYTF
TGCGCCAGCAGCACCGGACAGGGGGAGTGGGGCTACACCTTC
>TRBJ2-1|-|TRBD1|TRBV5-1
CASSLNGQGLGEQFF
TGCGCCAGCAGCTTGAATGGACAGGGCCTCGGTGAGCAGTTCTTC
>TRBJ1-5|-|-|TRBV27
CASSSRSKNNQPQHF
TGTGCCAGCAGTTCCCGGTCGAAAAACAATCAGCCCCAGCATTTT
>TRBJ2-6|-|TRBD1|TRBV10-3
CAISVYLGTDTGANVLTF
TGTGCCATCAGTGTTTACCTTGGGACAGACACTGGGGCCAACGTCCTGACTTTC
>TRBJ1-4|once|-|TRBV7-9
CASSLSGNPTNEKLFF
TGTGCCAGCAGCTTATCGGGAAATCCAACTAATGAAAAACTGTTTTTT
>TRBJ1-3|-|-|TRBV6-5
CASTWTRENGNTIYF
TGTGCCAGCACCTGGACCAGGGAAAACGGAAACACCATATATTTT
>TRBJ1-6|-|-|TRBV3-1/TRBV3-2
CASSQDLYNSPLHF
TGTGCCAGCAGCCAAGATCTTTATAATTCACCCCTCCACTTT